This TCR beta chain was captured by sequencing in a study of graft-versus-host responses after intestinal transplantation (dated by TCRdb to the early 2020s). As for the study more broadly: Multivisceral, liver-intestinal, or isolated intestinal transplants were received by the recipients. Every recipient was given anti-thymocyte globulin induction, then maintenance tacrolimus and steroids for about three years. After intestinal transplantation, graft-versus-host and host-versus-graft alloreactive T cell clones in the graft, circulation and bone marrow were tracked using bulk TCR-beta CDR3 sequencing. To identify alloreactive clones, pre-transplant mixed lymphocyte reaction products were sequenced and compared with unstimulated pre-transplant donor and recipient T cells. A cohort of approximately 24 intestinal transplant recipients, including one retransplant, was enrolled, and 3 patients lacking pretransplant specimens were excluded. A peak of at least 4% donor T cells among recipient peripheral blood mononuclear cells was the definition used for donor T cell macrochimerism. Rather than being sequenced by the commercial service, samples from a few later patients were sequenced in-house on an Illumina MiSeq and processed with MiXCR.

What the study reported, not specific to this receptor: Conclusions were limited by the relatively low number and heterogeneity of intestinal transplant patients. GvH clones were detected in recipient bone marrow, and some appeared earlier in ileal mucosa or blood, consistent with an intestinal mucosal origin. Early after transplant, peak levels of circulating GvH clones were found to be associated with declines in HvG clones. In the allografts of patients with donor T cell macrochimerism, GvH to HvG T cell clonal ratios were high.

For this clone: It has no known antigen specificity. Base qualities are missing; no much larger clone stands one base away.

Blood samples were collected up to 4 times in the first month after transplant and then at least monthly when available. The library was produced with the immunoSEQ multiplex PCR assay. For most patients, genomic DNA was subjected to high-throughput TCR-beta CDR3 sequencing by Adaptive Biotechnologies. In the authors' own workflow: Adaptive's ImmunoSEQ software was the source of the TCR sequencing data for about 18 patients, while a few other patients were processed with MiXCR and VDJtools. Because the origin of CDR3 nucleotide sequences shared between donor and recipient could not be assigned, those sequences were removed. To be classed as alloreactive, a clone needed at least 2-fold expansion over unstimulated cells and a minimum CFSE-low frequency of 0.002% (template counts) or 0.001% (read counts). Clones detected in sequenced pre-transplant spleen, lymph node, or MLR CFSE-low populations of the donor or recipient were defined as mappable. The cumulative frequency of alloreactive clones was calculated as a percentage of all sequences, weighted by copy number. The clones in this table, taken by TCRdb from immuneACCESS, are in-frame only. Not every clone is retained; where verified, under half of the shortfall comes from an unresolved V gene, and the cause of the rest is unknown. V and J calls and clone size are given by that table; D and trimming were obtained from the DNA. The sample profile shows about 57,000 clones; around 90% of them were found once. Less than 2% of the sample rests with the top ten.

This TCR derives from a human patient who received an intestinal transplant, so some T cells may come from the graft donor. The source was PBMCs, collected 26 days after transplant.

CDR3 loop: CAISILVNTGELFF. The DNA sequence follows: TGTGCCATCTCGATCCTAGTGAACACCGGGGAGCTGTTTTTT. This chain joins TRBV10-3 to TRBJ2-2, with no confidently assigned D gene. Reading the germline V gene gives CDR1 ENHRY and CDR2 SYGVKD. Reading from cysteine to phenylalanine, the CDR3 counts 14 amino acids. The sequence is cut down to CDR3 DNA, 42 bases in frame from base 1. V was cut back by 8 bases and J by 1 base, leaving a gap of 11 bases between them.